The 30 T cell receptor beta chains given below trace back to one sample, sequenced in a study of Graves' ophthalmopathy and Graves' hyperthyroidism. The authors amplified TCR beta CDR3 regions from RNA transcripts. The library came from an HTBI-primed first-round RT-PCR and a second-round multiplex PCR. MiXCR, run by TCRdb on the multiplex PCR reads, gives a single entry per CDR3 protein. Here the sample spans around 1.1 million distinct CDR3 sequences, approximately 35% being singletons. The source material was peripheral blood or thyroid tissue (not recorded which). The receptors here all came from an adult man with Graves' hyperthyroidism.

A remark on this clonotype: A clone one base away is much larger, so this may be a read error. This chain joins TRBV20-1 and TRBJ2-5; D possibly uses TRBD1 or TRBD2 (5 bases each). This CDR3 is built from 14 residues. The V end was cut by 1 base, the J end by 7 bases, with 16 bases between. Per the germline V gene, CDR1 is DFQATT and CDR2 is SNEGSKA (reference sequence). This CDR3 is CSARGSGQRRTQYF. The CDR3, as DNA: TGCAGTGCTAGAGGCTCGGGGCAGAGACGGACCCAGTACTTC.

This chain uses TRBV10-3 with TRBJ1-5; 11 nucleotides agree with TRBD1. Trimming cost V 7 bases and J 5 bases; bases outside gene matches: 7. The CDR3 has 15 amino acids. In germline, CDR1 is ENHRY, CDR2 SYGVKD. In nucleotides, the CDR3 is TGTGCCATCAACAAGGACAGGGGGCAAGATCAGCCCCAGCATTTT. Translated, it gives CAINKDRGQDQPQHF.

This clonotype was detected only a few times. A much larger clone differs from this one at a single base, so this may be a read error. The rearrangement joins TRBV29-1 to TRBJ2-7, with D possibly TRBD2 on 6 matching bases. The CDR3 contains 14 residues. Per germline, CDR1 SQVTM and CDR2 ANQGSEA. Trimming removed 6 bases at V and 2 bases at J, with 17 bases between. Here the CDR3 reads CSVRGAANTYEQYF. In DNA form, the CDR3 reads TGCAGCGTACGCGGGGCAGCAAACACCTACGAGCAGTACTTC.

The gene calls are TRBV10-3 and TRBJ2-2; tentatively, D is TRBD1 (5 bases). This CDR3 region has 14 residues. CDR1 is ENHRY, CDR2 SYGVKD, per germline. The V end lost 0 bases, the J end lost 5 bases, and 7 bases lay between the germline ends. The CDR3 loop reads CAISESGPTGELFF. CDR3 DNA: TGTGCCATCAGTGAGTCGGGGCCGACCGGGGAGCTGTTTTTT.

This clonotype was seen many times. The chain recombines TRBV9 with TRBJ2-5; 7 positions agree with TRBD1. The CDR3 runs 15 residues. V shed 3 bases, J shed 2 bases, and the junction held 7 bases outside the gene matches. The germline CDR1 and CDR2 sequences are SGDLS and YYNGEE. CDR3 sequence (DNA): TGTGCCAGCAGCGAAAGGGGGCGGAATCAAGAGACCCAGTACTTC. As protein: CASSERGRNQETQYF. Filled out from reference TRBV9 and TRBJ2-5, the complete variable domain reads DSGVTQTPKHLITATGQRVTLRCSPRSGDLSVYWYQQSLDQGLQFLIQYYNGEERAKGNILERFSAQQFPDLHSELNLSSLELGDSALYFCASSERGRNQETQYFGPGTRLLVL.

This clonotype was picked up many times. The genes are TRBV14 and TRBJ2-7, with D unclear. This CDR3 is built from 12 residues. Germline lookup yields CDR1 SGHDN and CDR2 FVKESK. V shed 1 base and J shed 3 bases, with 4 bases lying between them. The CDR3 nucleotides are TGTGCCAGCAGCCAAGTGGGCTACGAGCAGTACTTC. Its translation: CASSQVGYEQYF.

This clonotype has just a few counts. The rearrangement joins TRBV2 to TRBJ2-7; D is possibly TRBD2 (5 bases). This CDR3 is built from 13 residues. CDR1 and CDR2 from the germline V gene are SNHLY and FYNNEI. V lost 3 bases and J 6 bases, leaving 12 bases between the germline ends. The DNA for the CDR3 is TGTGCCAGCAGTGAGGGTGGGAGATCCGAGCAGTACTTC. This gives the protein CASSEGGRSEQYF.

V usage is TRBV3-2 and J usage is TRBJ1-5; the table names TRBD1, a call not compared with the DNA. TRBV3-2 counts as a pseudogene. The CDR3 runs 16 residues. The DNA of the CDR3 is TGTGCCAGCAGCCACCCCCGGACAGGTTCTGCTCAGCCCCAGCATTTT. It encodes CASSHPRTGSAQPQHF.

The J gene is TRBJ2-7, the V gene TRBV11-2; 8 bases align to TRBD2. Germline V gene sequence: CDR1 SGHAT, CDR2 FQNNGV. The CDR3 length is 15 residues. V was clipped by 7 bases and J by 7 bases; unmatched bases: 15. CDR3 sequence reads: CASTSWAGGLDEQYF. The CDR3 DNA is TGTGCCAGCACCTCGTGGGCGGGGGGCCTCGATGAGCAGTACTTC.

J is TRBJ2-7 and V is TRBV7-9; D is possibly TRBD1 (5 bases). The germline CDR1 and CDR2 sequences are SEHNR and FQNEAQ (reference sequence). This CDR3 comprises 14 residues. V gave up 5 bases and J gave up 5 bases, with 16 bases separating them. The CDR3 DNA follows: TGTGCCAGCAGCCCGCGGCTGGTGGGGCACGAGCAGTACTTC. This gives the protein CASSPRLVGHEQYF.

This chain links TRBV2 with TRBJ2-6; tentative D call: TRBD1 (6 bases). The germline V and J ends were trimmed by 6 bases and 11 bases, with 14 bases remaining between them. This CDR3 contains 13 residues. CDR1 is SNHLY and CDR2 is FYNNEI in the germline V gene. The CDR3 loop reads CASRKTGTYVLTF. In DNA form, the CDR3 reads TGTGCCAGCAGGAAAACAGGGACCTACGTCCTGACTTTC.

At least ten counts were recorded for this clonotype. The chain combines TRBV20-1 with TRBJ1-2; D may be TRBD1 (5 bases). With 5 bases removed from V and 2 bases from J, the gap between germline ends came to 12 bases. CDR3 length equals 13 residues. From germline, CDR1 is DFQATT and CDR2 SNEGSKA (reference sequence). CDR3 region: CSASGTVNYGYTF. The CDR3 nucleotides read TGCAGTGCTTCCGGGACGGTGAACTATGGCTACACCTTC.

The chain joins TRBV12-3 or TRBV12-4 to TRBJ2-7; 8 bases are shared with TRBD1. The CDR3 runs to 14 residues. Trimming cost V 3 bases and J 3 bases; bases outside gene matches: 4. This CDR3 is CASSLDRDHYEQYF. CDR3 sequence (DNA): TGTGCCAGCAGTTTGGACAGGGACCACTACGAGCAGTACTTC.

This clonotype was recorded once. CDR3 sequence (DNA): TGTGCCACCAGCAGAGTAGCGGGACAGGGATGGGATTCACCCCTCCACTTT. Its protein product is CATSRVAGQGWDSPLHF. The chain joins TRBV15 to TRBJ1-6, with 9 nucleotides matching TRBD1. The V segment lost 1 base and the J segment 8 bases; nucleotides outside the gene matches: 9. The CDR3 runs to 17 residues. The V gene's germline CDR1 is LNHNV and CDR2 YYDKDF (reference sequence). Using reference TRBV15 and TRBJ1-6 for the parts outside the CDR3, the full variable domain is DAMVIQNPRYQVTQFGKPVTLSCSQTLNHNVMYWYQQKSSQAPKLLFHYYDKDFNNEADTPDNFQSRRPNTSFCFLDIRSPGLGDTAMYLCATSRVAGQGWDSPLHFGNGTRLTVT.

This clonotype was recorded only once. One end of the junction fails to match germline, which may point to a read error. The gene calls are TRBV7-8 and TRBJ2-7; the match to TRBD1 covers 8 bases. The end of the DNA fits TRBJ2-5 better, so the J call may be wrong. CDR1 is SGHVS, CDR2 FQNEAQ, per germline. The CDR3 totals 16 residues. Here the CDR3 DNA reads TGCGCCAGCAGCCAAGATCACGGACAGGGTTTTGAGACCCAGTACTTC. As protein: CASSQDHGQGFETQYF.

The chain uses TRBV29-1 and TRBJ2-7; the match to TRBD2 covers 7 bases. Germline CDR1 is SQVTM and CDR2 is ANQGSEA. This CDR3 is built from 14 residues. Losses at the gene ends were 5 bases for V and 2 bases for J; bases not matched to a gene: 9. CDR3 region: CSVRPEGGPYEQYF. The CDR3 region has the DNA TGCAGCGTTCGGCCGGAGGGAGGGCCCTACGAGCAGTACTTC.

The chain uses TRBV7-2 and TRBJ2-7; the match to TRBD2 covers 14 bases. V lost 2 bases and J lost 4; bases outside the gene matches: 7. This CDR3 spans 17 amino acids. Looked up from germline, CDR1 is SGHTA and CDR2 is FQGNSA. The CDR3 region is CASSLPGTSGSRYEQYF. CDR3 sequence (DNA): TGTGCCAGCAGCTTACCCGGGACTAGCGGGAGCAGGTACGAGCAGTACTTC.

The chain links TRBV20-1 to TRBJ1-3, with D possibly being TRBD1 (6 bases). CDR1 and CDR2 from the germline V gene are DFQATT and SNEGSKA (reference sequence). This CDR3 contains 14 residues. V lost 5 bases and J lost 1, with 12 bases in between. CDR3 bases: TGCAGTGCTCGTGAAGGGGGTTCTGGAAACACCATATATTTT. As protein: CSAREGGSGNTIYF.

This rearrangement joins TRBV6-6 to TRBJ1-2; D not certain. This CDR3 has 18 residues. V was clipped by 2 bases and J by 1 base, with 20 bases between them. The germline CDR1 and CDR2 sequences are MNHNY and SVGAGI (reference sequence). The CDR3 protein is CASSYPSFGHALNYGYTF. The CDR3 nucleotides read TGTGCCAGCAGTTACCCTTCATTCGGGCATGCTCTTAACTATGGCTACACCTTC.

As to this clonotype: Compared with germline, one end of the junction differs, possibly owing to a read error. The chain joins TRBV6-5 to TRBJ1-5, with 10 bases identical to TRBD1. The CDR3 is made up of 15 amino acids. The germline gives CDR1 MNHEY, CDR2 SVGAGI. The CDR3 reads CAISDPGQGRQPQHF. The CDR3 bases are TGTGCCATCAGTGATCCGGGACAGGGGAGGCAGCCCCAGCATTTT.

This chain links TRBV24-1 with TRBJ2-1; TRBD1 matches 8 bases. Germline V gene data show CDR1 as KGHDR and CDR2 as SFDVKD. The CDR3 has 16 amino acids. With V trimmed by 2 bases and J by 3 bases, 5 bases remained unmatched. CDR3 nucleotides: TGTGCCACCAGTGATTCGGGACAGGCTAACTACAATGAGCAGTTCTTC. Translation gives CATSDSGQANYNEQFF.

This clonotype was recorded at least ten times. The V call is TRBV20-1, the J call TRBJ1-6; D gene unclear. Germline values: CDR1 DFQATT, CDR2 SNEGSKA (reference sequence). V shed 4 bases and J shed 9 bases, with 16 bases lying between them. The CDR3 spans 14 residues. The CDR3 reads CSATLVGTGSPLHF. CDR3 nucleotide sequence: TGCAGTGCTACGTTGGTGGGCACTGGTTCACCCCTCCACTTT.

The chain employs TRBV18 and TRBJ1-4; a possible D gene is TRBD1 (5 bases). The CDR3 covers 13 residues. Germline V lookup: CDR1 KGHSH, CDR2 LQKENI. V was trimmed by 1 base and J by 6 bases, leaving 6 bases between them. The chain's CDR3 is CASSPQGYEKLFF. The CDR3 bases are TGTGCCAGCTCACCACAGGGGTATGAAAAACTGTTTTTT.

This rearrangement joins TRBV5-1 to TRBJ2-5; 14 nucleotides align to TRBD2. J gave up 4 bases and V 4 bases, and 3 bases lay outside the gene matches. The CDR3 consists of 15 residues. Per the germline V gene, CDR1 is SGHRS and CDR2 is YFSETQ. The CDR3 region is CASSGTSGRSETQYF. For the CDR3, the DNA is TGCGCCAGCAGCGGGACTAGCGGGAGATCAGAGACCCAGTACTTC.

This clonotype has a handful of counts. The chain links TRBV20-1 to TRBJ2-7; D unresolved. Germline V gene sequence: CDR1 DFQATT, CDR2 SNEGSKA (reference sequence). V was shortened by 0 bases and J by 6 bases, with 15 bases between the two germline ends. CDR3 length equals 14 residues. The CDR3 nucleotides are TGCAGTGCTAGAGATCCCGATCCGGCCCTCGAGCAGTACTTC. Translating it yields CSARDPDPALEQYF.

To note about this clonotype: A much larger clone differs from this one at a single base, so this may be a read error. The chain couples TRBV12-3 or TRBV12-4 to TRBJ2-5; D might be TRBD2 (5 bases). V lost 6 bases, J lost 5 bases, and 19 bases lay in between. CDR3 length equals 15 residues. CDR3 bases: TGTGCCAGCAGCCCTCCGGCGGAGGCGGCGGAGACCCAGTACTTC. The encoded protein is CASSPPAEAAETQYF.

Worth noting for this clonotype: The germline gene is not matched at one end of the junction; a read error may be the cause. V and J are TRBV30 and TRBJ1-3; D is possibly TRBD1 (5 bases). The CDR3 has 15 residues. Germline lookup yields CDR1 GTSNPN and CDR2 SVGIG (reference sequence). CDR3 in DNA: TGTGTCTGGAGTAAGGCAGGGACCCCTGGAAACACCATATATTTT. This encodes CVWSKAGTPGNTIYF.

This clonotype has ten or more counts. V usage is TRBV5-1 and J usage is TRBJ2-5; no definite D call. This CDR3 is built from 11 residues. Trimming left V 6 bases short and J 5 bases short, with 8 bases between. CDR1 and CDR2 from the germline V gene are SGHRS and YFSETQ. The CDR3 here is CASMLEETQYF. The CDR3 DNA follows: TGCGCCAGCATGTTAGAGGAGACCCAGTACTTC. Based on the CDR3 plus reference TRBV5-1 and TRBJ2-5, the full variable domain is KAGVTQTPRYLIKTRGQQVTLSCSPISGHRSVSWYQQTPGQGLQFLFEYFSETQRNKGNFPGRFSGRQFSNSRSEMNVSTLELGDSALYLCASMLEETQYFGPGTRLLVL.

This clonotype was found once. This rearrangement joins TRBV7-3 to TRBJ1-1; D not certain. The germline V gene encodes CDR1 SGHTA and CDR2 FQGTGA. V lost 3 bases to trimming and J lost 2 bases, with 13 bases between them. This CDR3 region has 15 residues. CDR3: CASSFSGHYNTEAFF. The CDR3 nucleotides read TGTGCCAGCAGCTTTAGCGGGCACTACAACACTGAAGCTTTCTTT. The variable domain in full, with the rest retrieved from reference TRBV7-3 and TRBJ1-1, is GAGVSQTPSNKVTEKGKYVELRCDPISGHTALYWYRQSLGQGPEFLIYFQGTGAADDSGLPNDRFFAVRPEGSVSTLKIQRTERGDSAVYLCASSFSGHYNTEAFFGQGTRLTVV.

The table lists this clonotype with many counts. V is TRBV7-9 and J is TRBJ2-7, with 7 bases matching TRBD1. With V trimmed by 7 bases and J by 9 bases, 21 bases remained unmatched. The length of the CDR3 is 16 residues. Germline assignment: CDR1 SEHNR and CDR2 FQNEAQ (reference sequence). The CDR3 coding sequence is TGTGCCAGCATACCATCTGGCGACAGGGTCTTTGCGAGGCAGTACTTC. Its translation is CASIPSGDRVFARQYF.